Reported below is one T cell receptor (beta chain). Its antigen remains unidentified. The sample belongs to a study of cytomegalovirus exposure and HLA in healthy donors. Donors sampled were nominally healthy, though unrecorded immune exposures were likely. Study-level results: Sequencing likely produced, as an artifact, a cluster of highly shared sequence variants. TCR beta chain V- and J-gene trimming was linked, in a later analysis, to a missense variant in DCLRE1C.

The PCR used 60 Vbeta and 13 Jbeta primers. Sequencing used immunoSEQ multiplex PCR; TCRdb keeps in-frame clones, though not all of them. The sample records around 100,000 clones, 74% being singletons. The sequenced material came from PBMCs. The sequence was collected from a man aged 50-60 years in good health and CMV-seropositive.

The CDR3 sequence is CASSFRASGGSGRTDTQYF. CDR3 coding DNA: TGTGCCAGCAGTTTTAGGGCTAGCGGGGGTTCAGGTCGCACAGATACGCAGTATTTT. The V and J genes are TRBV27 and TRBJ2-3; 10 nucleotides line up with TRBD2. The CDR3 contains 19 residues. J gave up 1 base and V 3 bases, and 13 bases lay outside the gene matches. The germline V gene has CDR1 MNHEY and CDR2 SMNVEV (reference sequence).